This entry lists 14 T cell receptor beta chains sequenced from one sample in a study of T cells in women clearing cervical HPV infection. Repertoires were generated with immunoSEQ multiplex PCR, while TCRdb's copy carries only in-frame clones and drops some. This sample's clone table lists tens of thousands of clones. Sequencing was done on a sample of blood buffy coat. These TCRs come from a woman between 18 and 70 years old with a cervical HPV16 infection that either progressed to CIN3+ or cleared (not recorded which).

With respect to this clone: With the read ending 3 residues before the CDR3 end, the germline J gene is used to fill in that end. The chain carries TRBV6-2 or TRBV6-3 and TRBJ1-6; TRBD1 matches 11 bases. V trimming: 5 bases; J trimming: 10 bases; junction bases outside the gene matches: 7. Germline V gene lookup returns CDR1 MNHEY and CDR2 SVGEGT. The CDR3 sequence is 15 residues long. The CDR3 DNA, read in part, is TGTGCCAGCAGTACCGGGACAGGGGGAGAGTCACCC. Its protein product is CASSTGTGGESP. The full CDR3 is CASSTGTGGESPLHF.

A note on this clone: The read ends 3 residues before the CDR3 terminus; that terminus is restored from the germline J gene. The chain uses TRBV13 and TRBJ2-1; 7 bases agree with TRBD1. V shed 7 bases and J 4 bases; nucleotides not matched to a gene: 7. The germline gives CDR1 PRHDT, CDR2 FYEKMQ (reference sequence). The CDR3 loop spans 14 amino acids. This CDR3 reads CASTRQGRYNEQFF. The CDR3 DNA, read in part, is TGTGCCAGCACCCGACAGGGAAGGTACAATGAG.

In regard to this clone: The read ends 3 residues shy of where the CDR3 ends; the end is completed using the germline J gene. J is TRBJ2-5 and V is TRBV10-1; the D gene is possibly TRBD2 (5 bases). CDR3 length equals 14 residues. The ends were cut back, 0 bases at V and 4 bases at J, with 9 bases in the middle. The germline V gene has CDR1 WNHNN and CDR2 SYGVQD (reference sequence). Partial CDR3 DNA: TGCGCCAGCAGTGAGTCGCCCGAGGGAGAGACC. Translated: CASSESPEGET. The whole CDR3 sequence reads CASSESPEGETQYF.

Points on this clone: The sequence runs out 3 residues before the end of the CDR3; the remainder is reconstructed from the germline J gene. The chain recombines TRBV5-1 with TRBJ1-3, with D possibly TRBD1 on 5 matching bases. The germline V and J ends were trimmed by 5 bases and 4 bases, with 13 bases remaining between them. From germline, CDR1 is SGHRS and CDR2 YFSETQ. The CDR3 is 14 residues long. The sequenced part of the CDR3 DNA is TGCGCCAGCAGTATCGGACAAACCGGAAACACC. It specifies CASSIGQTGNT. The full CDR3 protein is CASSIGQTGNTIYF.

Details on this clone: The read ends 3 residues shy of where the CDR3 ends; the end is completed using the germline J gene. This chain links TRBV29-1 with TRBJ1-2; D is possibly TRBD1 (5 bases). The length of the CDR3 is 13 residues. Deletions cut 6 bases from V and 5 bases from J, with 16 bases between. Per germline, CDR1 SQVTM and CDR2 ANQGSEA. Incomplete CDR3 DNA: TGCAGCGTAAGGAGAGACAGCGTTTATGGC. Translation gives CSVRRDSVYG. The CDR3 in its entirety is CSVRRDSVYGYTF.

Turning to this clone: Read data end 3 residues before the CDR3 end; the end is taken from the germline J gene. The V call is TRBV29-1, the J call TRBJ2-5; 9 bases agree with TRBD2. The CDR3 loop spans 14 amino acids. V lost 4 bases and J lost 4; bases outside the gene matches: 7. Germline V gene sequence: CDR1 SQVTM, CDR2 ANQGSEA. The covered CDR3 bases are TGCAGCGTTGGGACTAGCGCCCTTCCAGAGACC. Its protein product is CSVGTSALPET. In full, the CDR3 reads CSVGTSALPETQYF. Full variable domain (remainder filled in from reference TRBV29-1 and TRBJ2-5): SAVISQKPSRDICQRGTSLTIQCQVDSQVTMMFWYRQQPGQSLTLIATANQGSEATYESGFVIDKFPISRPNLTFSTLTVSNMSPEDSSIYLCSVGTSALPETQYFGPGTRLLVL.

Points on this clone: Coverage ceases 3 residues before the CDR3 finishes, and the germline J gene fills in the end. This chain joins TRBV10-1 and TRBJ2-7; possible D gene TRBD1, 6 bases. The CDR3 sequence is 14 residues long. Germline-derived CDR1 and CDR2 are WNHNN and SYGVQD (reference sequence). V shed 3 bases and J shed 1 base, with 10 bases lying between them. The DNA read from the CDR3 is TGCGCCAGCAGTGATCGGGACACATCCTACGAG. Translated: CASSDRDTSYE. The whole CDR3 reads CASSDRDTSYEQYF.

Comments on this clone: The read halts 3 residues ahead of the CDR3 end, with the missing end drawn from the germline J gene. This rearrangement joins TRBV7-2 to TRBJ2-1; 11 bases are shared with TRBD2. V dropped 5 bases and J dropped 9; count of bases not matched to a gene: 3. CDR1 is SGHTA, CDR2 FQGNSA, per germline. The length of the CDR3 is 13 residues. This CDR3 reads CASSLLAGGEQFF. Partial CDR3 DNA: TGTGCCAGCAGCCTTCTAGCGGGGGGTGAG.

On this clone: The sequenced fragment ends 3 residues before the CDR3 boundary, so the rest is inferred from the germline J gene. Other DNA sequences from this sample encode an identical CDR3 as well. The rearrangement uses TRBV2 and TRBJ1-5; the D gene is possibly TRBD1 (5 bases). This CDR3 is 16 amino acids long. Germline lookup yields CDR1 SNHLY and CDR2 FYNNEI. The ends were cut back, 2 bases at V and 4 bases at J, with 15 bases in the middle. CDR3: CASSEHPGVGNQPQHF. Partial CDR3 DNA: TGTGCCAGCAGTGAACACCCGGGGGTTGGAAATCAGCCC.

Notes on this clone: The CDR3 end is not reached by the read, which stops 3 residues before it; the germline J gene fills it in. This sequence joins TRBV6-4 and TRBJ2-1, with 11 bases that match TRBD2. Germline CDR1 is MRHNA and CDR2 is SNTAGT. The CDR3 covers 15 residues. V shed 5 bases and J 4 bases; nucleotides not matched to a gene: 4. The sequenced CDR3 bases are TGTGCCAGCAGTCCTAGCGGGGGGCTATACAATGAG. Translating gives CASSPSGGLYNE. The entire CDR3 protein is CASSPSGGLYNEQFF.

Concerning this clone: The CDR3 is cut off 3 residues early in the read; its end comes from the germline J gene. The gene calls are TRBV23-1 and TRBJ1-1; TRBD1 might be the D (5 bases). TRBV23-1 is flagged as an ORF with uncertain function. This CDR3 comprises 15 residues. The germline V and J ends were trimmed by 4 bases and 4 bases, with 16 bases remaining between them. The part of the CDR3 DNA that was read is TGCGCCAGCAGTCCCGGGGGGGGATGTTTCACTGAA. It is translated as CASSPGGGCFTE. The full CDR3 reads CASSPGGGCFTEAFF.

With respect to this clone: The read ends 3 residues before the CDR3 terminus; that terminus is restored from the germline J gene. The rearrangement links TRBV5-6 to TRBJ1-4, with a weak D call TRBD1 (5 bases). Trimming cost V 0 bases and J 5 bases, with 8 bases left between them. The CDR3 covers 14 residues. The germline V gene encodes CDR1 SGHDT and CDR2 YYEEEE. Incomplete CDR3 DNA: TGTGCCAGCAGCTTGGGGCGGACAAATGAAAAA. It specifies CASSLGRTNEK. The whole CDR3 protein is CASSLGRTNEKLFF. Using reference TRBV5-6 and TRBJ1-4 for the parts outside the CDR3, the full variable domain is DAGVTQSPTHLIKTRGQQVTLRCSPKSGHDTVSWYQQALGQGPQFIFQYYEEEERQRGNFPDRFSGHQFPNYSSELNVNALLLGDSALYLCASSLGRTNEKLFFGSGTQLSVL.

The CDR3 reads CASSPSLAGGLNEQFF. The CDR3 DNA, read in part, is TGTGCCAGTAGTCCCTCCCTAGCGGGGGGCCTTAATGAG. V is TRBV19 and J is TRBJ2-1; 11 bases match TRBD2. The read is 3 residues too short to cover the CDR3 end, so that end is filled in from the germline J gene. In germline, CDR1 is LNHDA, CDR2 SQIVND (reference sequence). The CDR3 loop spans 16 amino acids. With 5 bases clipped from V and 7 bases from J, the junction kept 10 bases outside the gene matches.

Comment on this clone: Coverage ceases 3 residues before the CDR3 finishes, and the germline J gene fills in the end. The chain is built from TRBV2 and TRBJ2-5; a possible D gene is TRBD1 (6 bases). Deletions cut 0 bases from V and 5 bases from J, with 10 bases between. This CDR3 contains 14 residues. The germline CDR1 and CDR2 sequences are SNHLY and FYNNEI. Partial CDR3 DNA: TGTGCCAGCAGTGAAGCGACCAGGGGCGAGACC. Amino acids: CASSEATRGET. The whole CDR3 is CASSEATRGETQYF.